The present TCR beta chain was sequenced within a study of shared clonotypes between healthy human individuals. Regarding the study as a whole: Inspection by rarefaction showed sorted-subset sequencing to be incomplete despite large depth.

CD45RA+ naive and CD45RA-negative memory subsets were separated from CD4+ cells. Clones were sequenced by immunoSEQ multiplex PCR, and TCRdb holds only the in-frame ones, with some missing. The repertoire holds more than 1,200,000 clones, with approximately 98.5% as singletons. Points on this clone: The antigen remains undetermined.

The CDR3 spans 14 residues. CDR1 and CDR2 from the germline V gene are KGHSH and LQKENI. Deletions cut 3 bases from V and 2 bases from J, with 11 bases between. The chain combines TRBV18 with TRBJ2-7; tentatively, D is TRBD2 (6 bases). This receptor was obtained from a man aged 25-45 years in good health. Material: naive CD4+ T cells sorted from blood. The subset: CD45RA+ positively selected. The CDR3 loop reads CASSPPGLTYEQYF. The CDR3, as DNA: TGTGCCAGCTCACCCCCGGGACTGACCTACGAGCAGTACTTC.